Below, 5 T cell receptor beta chains from the same sample are listed, as sequenced in a study of shared T cell receptors in the human thymus. Profiling relied on immunoSEQ multiplex PCR, and the TCRdb table lists in-frame clones only, not all of them. The repertoire holds almost 550,000 clones, with 78% as singletons. These data also formed part of another study, on human thymus T cells.

The sequenced material came from thymocytes. Receptors originate from a boy less than two years old with a congenital heart defect.

The V gene is TRBV5-6, the J gene TRBJ2-1; D gene ambiguous. V was trimmed by 4 bases and J by 0 bases, leaving 17 bases between them. Germline CDR1 reads SGHDT; CDR2 reads YYEEEE. The CDR3 is 17 amino acids. CDR3 DNA sequence: TGTGCCAGCAGCCTGAAATACCGGGTTCGCTCCTACAATGAGCAGTTCTTC. Translation: CASSLKYRVRSYNEQFF.

V and J are TRBV13 and TRBJ1-1; D remains unclear. Trimming pared 0 bases from V and 1 base from J, leaving 21 bases between. This CDR3 has 19 amino acids. Germline assignment: CDR1 PRHDT and CDR2 FYEKMQ (reference sequence). CDR3 DNA: TGTGCCAGCAGCTTAGGAGGAAAGTCGTGGAGGGAGGGGAACACTGAAGCTTTCTTT. Translation: CASSLGGKSWREGNTEAFF.

V and J are TRBV6-5 and TRBJ2-1; 13 bases fit TRBD2. V dropped 2 bases and J dropped 10; count of bases not matched to a gene: 5. CDR1 and CDR2 from the germline V gene are MNHEY and SVGAGI. CDR3 length equals 15 residues. The chain's CDR3 is CASSYGLAGADEQFF. DNA of the CDR3: TGTGCCAGCAGTTACGGACTAGCGGGAGCGGACGAGCAGTTCTTC.

J is TRBJ2-7 and V is TRBV7-8, with 8 bases fitting TRBD2. Germline CDR1 reads SGHVS; CDR2 reads FQNEAQ. V lost 0 bases, J lost 3 bases, and 4 bases stayed unmatched. This CDR3 is built from 15 residues. Here the CDR3 DNA reads TGTGCCAGCAGCTTAGCCGGGACTAGTCTCTACGAGCAGTACTTC. This sequence encodes CASSLAGTSLYEQYF.

The rearrangement uses TRBV13 and TRBJ2-5; 8 bases agree with TRBD2. In germline, CDR1 is PRHDT, CDR2 FYEKMQ (reference sequence). The ends lost 3 bases at V and 3 bases at J; junction bases unmatched: 6. This CDR3 is built from 15 residues. The CDR3 protein is CASSFNGAGEETQYF. The CDR3 DNA reads TGTGCCAGCAGCTTCAATGGAGCGGGAGAAGAGACCCAGTACTTC.